Listed here are 13 T cell receptor beta chains from one sample, sequenced in a study of T cell repertoires in ileal Crohn's disease. Libraries were prepared by immunoSEQ multiplex PCR; TCRdb keeps only in-frame clonotypes and omits some of them. Among tens of thousands of clones, roughly 81% were seen once, and the ten largest hold 5.5% to 7%. The sequenced sample consisted of ileal tissue. The receptors originated from an adult with Crohn's disease.

This clone was recorded only once. The chain recombines TRBV10-3 with TRBJ1-5; 7 positions match TRBD1. CDR1 and CDR2 (germline): ENHRY, SYGVKD. The CDR3 is 14 amino acids. V lost 6 bases, J lost 13 bases, and 15 bases stayed unmatched. The CDR3 DNA follows: TGTGCCATCAGGTCCGCGGGACAGCAGAGGATACAGCATTTT. This translates into CAIRSAGQQRIQHF.

The table lists this clone with a few counts. The chain links TRBV19 to TRBJ2-3, with 14 bases identical to TRBD2. The V segment lost 2 bases and the J segment 2 bases; nucleotides outside the gene matches: 3. Per the germline V gene, CDR1 is LNHDA and CDR2 is SQIVND (reference sequence). The CDR3 length is 17 residues. Here the CDR3 DNA reads TGTGCCAGTAGTATATCGGGACTAGCGGGGGCCACAGATACGCAGTATTTT. Translating gives CASSISGLAGATDTQYF.

The chain couples TRBV28 to TRBJ1-2; TRBD1 matches at 7 bases. The CDR3 is 14 amino acids. The germline V gene encodes CDR1 MDHEN and CDR2 SYDVKM. The V segment lost 5 bases and the J segment 0 bases; nucleotides outside the gene matches: 3. CDR3 in amino acids: CASSPGTANYGYTF. CDR3 coding DNA: TGTGCCAGCAGTCCCGGGACAGCTAACTATGGCTACACCTTC.

This sequence joins TRBV5-8 and TRBJ1-2; D gene uncertain. Germline V gives CDR1 SGHTS, CDR2 YDEGEE. The CDR3 is 16 amino acids. V was cut by 2 bases and J by 4 bases, with 18 bases left in between. The CDR3 sequence is CASSLFGGFDFYGYTF. CDR3 coding DNA: TGTGCCAGCAGCTTATTCGGCGGATTCGATTTCTATGGCTACACCTTC.

The V gene is TRBV20-1, the J gene TRBJ2-7; D not certain. Germline CDR1 and CDR2: DFQATT and SNEGSKA (reference sequence). The CDR3 extends over 11 amino acids. V was clipped by 3 bases and J by 6 bases, with 9 bases between them. This CDR3 reads CSASQVGEQYF. The CDR3 region has the DNA TGCAGTGCTAGTCAGGTTGGCGAGCAGTACTTC.

The chain employs TRBV5-1 and TRBJ1-1; 10 positions agree with TRBD1. Germline V lookup: CDR1 SGHRS, CDR2 YFSETQ. This CDR3 contains 17 residues. The J segment lost 0 bases and the V segment lost 4 bases, leaving 9 bases of the junction unmatched. The CDR3 loop is CASSSGTGDLMNTEAFF. The DNA of the CDR3 is TGCGCCAGCAGCAGTGGGACAGGGGACCTGATGAACACTGAAGCTTTCTTT. The whole variable domain, filled in from reference TRBV5-1 and TRBJ1-1, reads KAGVTQTPRYLIKTRGQQVTLSCSPISGHRSVSWYQQTPGQGLQFLFEYFSETQRNKGNFPGRFSGRQFSNSRSEMNVSTLELGDSALYLCASSSGTGDLMNTEAFFGQGTRLTVV.

The V gene is TRBV19, the J gene TRBJ2-2, with D unclear. Germline V lookup: CDR1 LNHDA, CDR2 SQIVND (reference sequence). CDR3 size: 13 residues. V was pared by 8 bases and J by 0 bases, with 7 bases between. CDR3 residues: CASADTNTGELFF. The CDR3 DNA is TGTGCCAGTGCAGACACGAACACCGGGGAGCTGTTTTTT.

The V and J genes are TRBV6-6 and TRBJ1-1, with TRBD1 identical over 8 bases. The CDR3 extends over 14 amino acids. After removal of 5 bases from V and 7 bases from J, the junction contained 9 bases not matched to a gene. Germline V gives CDR1 MNHNY, CDR2 SVGAGI (reference sequence). The CDR3, as DNA: TGTGCCAGCAGTGACCGGACAGGGAGGAGTGAAGCTTTCTTT. Translation: CASSDRTGRSEAFF.

This sequence joins TRBV6-1 and TRBJ1-3; the match to TRBD1 covers 7 bases. The germline gives CDR1 MNHNS, CDR2 SASEGT. The CDR3 covers 14 residues. J was trimmed by 1 base and V by 3 bases; bases with no gene match: 0. CDR3 sequence reads: CASSETGSGNTIYF. CDR3 nucleotides: TGTGCCAGCAGTGAGACAGGGTCTGGAAACACCATATATTTT.

This clone showed up just once. This chain uses TRBV7-9 with TRBJ2-7; 7 nucleotides align to TRBD2. The V gene's germline CDR1 is SEHNR and CDR2 FQNEAQ (reference sequence). This CDR3 has 18 residues. The V segment lost 0 bases and the J segment 4 bases; nucleotides outside the gene matches: 15. Written as DNA, the CDR3 is TGTGCCAGCAGCTTAGCCCCTACCTGGGCAGCGGGGATTTACGAGCAGTACTTC. This sequence encodes CASSLAPTWAAGIYEQYF.

The J gene is TRBJ2-7, the V gene TRBV7-2; TRBD2 aligns across 9 bases. CDR1 is SGHTA and CDR2 is FQGNSA in the germline V gene. The V gene end was trimmed by 6 bases and the J gene end by 2 bases; junction bases not matched to a gene: 5. The CDR3 has 14 residues. CDR3 DNA sequence: TGTGCCAGCAGGGGTCCTAGCGGGGCCTACGAGCAGTACTTC. It is translated as CASRGPSGAYEQYF.

In the case of this clone: One junction end does not reproduce the germline sequence, and a read error may be involved. The chain uses TRBV2 and TRBJ1-2, with 9 nucleotides matching TRBD1. CDR1 SNHLY and CDR2 FYNNEI come from the germline V gene. The CDR3 is made up of 14 amino acids. The DNA for the CDR3 is TGTGCCAGCAGATCTGAACAGGGGGCCCAAACCCCCCTTTTC. Amino acids: CASRSEQGAQTPLF.

The chain joins TRBV5-1 to TRBJ1-3, with a tentative D call TRBD1 (6 bases). The V end was cut by 6 bases, the J end by 0 bases, with 16 bases between. Germline V CDR1 and CDR2: SGHRS, YFSETQ. This CDR3 comprises 16 residues. The CDR3 nucleotides read TGCGCCAGCAAACAGGGCAACCTTTTCTCTGGAAACACCATATATTTT. Translated, it gives CASKQGNLFSGNTIYF.